This T cell receptor beta chain came from a study of blood T cell repertoires in COVID-19. Profiled with immunoSEQ multiplex PCR; TCRdb holds only in-frame clones, not every one. The table lists 95,000 to 150,000 clones, 88% of them singletons. The CDR3 extends over 13 amino acids. Trimming pared 4 bases from V and 14 bases from J, leaving 15 bases between. Germline CDR1 and CDR2: LGHDT and YNNKEL (reference sequence). The chain uses TRBV3-1 (or the pseudogene TRBV3-2) and TRBJ1-6; D is perhaps TRBD1 (5 bases). Sequenced sample: peripheral blood. The sequence derives from a man in his fifties or sixties with acute or convalescent COVID-19. CDR3 loop: CASSLTSGGALHF. The CDR3 bases are TGTGCCAGCAGCCTAACGTCCGGGGGGGCCCTCCACTTT.